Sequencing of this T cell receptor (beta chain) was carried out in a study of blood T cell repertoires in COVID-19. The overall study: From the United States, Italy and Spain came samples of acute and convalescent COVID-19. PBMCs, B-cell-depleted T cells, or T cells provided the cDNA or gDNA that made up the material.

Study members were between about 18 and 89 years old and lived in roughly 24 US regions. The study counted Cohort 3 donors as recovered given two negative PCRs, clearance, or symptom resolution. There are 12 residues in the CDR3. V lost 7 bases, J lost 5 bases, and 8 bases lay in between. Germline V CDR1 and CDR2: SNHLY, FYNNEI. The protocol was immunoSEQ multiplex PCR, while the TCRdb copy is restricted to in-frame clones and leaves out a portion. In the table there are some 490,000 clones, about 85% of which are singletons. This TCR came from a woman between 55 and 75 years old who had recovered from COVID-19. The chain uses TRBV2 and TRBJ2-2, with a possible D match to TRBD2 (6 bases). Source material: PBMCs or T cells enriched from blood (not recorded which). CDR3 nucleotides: TGTGCCAGCAACCGGGAGACCGGGGAGCTGTTTTTT. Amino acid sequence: CASNRETGELFF.